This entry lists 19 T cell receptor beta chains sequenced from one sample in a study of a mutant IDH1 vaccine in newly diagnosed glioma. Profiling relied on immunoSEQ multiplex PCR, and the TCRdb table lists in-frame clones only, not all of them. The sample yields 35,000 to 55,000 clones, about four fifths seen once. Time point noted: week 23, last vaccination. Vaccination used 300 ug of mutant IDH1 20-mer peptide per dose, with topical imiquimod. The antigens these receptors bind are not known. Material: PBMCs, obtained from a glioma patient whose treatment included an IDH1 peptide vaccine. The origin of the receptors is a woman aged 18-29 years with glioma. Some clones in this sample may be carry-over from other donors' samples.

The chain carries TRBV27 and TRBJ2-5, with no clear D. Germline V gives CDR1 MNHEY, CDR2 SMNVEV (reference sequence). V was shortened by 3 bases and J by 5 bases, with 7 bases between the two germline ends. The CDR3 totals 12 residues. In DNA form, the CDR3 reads TGTGCCAGCAGTTTCGTGGGGGAGACCCAGTACTTC. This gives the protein CASSFVGETQYF.

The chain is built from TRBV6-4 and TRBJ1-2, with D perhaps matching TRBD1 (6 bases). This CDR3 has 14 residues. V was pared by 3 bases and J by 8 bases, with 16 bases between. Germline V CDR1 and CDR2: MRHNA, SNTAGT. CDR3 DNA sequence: TGTGCCAGCAGTGAACGTACAGGGTCGAGCGGCTACACCTTC. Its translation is CASSERTGSSGYTF.

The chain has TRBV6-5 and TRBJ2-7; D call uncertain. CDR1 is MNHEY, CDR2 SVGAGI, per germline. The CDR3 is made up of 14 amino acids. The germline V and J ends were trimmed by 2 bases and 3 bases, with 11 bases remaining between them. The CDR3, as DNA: TGTGCCAGCAGTTACCGGACGGAAATCTACGAGCAGTACTTC. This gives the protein CASSYRTEIYEQYF.

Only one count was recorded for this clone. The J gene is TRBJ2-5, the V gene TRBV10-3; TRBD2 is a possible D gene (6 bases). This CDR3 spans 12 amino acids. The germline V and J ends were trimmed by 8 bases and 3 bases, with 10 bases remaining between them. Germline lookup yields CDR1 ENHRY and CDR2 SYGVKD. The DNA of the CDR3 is TGTGCCATCTCTCCGGGGGAAGAGACCCAGTACTTC. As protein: CAISPGEETQYF.

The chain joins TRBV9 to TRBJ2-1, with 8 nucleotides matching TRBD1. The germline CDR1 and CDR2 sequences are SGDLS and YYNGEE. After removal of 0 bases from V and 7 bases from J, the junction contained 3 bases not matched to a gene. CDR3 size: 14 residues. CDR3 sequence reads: CASSVGTGGNEQFF. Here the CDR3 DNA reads TGTGCCAGCAGCGTAGGCACAGGGGGGAATGAGCAGTTCTTC.

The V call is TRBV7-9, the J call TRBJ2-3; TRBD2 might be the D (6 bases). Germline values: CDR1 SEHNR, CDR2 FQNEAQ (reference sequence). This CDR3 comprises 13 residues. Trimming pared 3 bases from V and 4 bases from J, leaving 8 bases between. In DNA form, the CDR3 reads TGTGCCAGCAGCTTCGGGGAGGCAGATACGCAGTATTTT. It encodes CASSFGEADTQYF.

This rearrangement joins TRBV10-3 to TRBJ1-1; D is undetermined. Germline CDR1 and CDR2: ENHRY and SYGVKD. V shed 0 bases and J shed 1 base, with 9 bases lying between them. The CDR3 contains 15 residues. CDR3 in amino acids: CAISESFSPNTEAFF. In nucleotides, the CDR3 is TGTGCCATCAGTGAGTCGTTCAGCCCGAACACTGAAGCTTTCTTT.

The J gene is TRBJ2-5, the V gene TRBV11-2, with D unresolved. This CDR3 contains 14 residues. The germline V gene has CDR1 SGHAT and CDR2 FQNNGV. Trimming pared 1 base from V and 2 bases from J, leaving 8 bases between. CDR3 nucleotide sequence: TGTGCCAGCAGCTTAGGGCGGCGGCAAGAGACCCAGTACTTC. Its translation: CASSLGRRQETQYF.

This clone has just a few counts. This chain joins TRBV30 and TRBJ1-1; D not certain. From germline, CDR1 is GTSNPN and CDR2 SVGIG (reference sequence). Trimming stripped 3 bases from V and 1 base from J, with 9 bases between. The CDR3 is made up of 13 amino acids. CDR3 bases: TGTGCCTGGAGCGAGCAGCCGAACACTGAAGCTTTCTTT. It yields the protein CAWSEQPNTEAFF.

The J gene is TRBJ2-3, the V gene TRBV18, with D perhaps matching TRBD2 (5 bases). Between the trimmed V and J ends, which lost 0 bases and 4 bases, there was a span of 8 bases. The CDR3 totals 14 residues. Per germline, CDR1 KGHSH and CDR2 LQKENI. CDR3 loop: CASSPPSSADTQYF. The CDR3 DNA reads TGTGCCAGCTCACCACCGAGTAGCGCAGATACGCAGTATTTT.

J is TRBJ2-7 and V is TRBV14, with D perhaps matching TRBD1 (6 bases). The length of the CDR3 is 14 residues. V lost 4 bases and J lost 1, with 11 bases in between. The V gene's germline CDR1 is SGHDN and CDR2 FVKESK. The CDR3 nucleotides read TGTGCCAGCAGCCCCTGGCAGGGGTCCTACGAGCAGTACTTC. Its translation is CASSPWQGSYEQYF.

The CDR3 sequence: CASIKGADYGYTF. CDR3 sequence (DNA): TGTGCCAGCATCAAAGGGGCAGACTATGGCTACACCTTC. V gene TRBV2 combines with J gene TRBJ1-2; TRBD1 is a possible D gene (5 bases). In germline, CDR1 is SNHLY, CDR2 FYNNEI. The CDR3 extends over 13 amino acids. V lost 7 bases and J lost 3, with 12 bases in between.

The CDR3, as DNA: TGTGCCAGTAGTATCACAGGGGGTACCTACGAGCAGTACTTC. Amino acid sequence: CASSITGGTYEQYF. This chain uses TRBV19 with TRBJ2-7, with 8 bases that match TRBD1. This CDR3 spans 14 amino acids. Germline values: CDR1 LNHDA, CDR2 SQIVND (reference sequence). The V and J ends lost 3 bases and 2 bases, in that order; junction bases with no gene match: 3. Full variable domain (rest looked up from reference TRBV19 and TRBJ2-7): DGGITQSPKYLFRKEGQNVTLSCEQNLNHDAMYWYRQDPGQGLRLIYYSQIVNDFQKGDIAEGYSVSREKKESFPLTVTSAQKNPTAFYLCASSITGGTYEQYFGPGTRLTVT.

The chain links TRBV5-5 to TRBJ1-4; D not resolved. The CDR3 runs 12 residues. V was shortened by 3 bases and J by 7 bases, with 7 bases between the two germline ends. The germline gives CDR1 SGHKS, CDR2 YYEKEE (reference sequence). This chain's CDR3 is CASSYQAEKLFF. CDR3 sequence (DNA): TGTGCCAGCAGCTATCAGGCTGAAAAACTGTTTTTT.

CDR3 region: CAWSVGRLSTDTQYF. The CDR3 DNA is TGTGCCTGGAGTGTGGGGCGGCTGAGCACAGATACGCAGTATTTT. V and J are TRBV30 and TRBJ2-3; possible D gene TRBD1, 5 bases. Germline values: CDR1 GTSNPN, CDR2 SVGIG (reference sequence). The CDR3 spans 15 residues. V lost 0 bases, J lost 0 bases, and 10 bases lay in between.

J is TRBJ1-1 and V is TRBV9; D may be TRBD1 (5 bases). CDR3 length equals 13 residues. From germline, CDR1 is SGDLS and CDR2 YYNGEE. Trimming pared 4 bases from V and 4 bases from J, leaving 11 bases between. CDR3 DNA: TGTGCCAGCAGCCGCAGTGGGGGCACTGAAGCTTTCTTT. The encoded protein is CASSRSGGTEAFF.

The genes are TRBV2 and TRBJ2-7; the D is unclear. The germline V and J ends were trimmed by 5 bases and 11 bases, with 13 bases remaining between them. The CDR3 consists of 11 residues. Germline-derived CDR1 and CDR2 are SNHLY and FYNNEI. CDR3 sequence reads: CASSIRETKYF. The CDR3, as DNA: TGTGCCAGCAGTATTCGTGAGACGAAGTACTTC. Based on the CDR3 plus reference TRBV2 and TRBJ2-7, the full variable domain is EPEVTQTPSHQVTQMGQEVILRCVPISNHLYFYWYRQILGQKVEFLVSFYNNEISEKSEIFDDQFSVERPDGSNFTLKIRSTKLEDSAMYFCASSIRETKYFGPGTRLTVT.

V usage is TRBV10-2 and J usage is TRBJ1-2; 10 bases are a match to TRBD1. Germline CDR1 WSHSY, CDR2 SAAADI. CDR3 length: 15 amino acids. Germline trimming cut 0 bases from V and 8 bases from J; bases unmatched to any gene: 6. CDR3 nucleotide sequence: TGCGCCAGCAGTGAGTCGGGACAGGGGAAGAGGGGCTACACCTTC. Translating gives CASSESGQGKRGYTF.

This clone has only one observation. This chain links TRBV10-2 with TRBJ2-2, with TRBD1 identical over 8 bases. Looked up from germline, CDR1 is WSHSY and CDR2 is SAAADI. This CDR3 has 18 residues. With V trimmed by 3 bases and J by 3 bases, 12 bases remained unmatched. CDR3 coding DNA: TGCGCCAGCAGTGACAGGGGGCGCATGTGGGGTGACACCGGGGAGCTGTTTTTT. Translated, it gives CASSDRGRMWGDTGELFF.